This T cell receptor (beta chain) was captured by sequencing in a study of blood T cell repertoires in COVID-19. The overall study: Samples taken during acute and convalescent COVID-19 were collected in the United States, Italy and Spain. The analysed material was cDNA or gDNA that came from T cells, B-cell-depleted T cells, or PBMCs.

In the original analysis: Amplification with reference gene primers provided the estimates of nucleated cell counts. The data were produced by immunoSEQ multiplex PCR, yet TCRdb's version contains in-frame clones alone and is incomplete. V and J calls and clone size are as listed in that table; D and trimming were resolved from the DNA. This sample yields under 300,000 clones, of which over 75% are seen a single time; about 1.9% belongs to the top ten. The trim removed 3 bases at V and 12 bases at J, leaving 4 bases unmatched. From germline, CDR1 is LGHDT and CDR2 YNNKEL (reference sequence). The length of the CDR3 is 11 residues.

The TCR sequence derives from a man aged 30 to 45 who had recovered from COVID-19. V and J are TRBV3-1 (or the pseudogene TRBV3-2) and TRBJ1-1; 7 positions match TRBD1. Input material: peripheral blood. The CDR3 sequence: CASSQAQGTFF. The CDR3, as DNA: TGTGCCAGCAGCCAGGCACAGGGGACTTTCTTT.